This is a list of T cell receptor beta chains from one sample in a study of post-analysis software for immune sequencing data. TCRdb analysed the PCR reads with MiXCR anew, one entry per CDR3 protein. The sample comprises 750,000 to 950,000 distinct CDR3 sequences, about 57% of which are singletons, and approximately 4.3% rests with the top ten. The source material was blood. The receptors were gathered from a girl between 10 and 17 years old with multiple sclerosis. Each CDR3 is given with its conserved first and last residue. D genes are given only for firm matches.

>TRBV2|TRBD2
CASSELAGAEQFF
>TRBV20-1|.
CSARPPNGRIYEQYF
>TRBV10-3|TRBD2
CAISESPLAGGPREQYF
>TRBV7-9|TRBD1
CASSFQMGQSKNIQYF
>TRBV25-1|TRBD1
CASNKDRGYGYTF
>TRBV20-1|TRBD1
CSAGRQGAYGEKLFF
>TRBV3-1|.
CASKAVATYEQYF
>TRBV10-3|TRBD1
CAISEETGGGYTQYF
>TRBV12-3/TRBV12-4|TRBD2
CASSSVGAGANEQFF
>TRBV27|TRBD1
CASRHRGNLETQYF
>TRBV9|.
CASSVVKGRVTEAFF
>TRBV20-1|.
CSARDRAVGYEQYF
>TRBV9|.
CASSPSPDFPRDIQYF
>TRBV5-1|.
CASSLEGRSSSYNEQFF
>TRBV10-3|TRBD1
CAIGPGQRSGANVLTF
>TRBV3-1|.
CASSHLHTGELFF
>TRBV20-1|TRBD1
CSAHDRVAYNEQFF
>TRBV7-9|TRBD2
CASSPSGLENRNEQFF
>TRBV4-1|.
CASSLYPGGQGSYNEQFF
>TRBV12-3/TRBV12-4|TRBD2
CASSWTSGGSDTQYF
>TRBV25-1|.
CASRGELSYNEQFF
>TRBV5-5|.
CASSPAGSGVRNEQFF
>TRBV6-1|TRBD1
CAGTQGESYNEQFF
>TRBV6-7|TRBD2
CASSYSLPSGDSNEQFF
>TRBV5-1|.
CASSLELGFSNTEAFF
>TRBV7-9|.
CASSFLPPSEDTQYF
>TRBV20-1|TRBD1
CSARERGQRNYGYTF
>TRBV9|TRBD1
CASSELGGTANYGYTF
>TRBV4-1|TRBD2
CASSLRGLAGARTSTDTQYF
>TRBV29-1|.
CSVAGASTNEKLFF
>TRBV7-2|TRBD1
CASSLRTGGNQPQHF
>TRBV27|TRBD2
CASRRTGTSGRTQETQYF
>TRBV7-9|TRBD2
CASRAGPGGETQYF
>TRBV5-1|TRBD1
CASSSHRGYREAFF
>TRBV20-1|TRBD2
CSARRAGGPQGEQYF
>TRBV7-2|.
CASSSRAGNQPQHF
>TRBV7-2|TRBD2
CASRLAGTGITQYF
>TRBV29-1|.
CSVEYRTGYEQYF
>TRBV15|.
CATSRDTRSYEQYF
>TRBV9|.
CASSVDVGDYEQYF
>TRBV12-3/TRBV12-4|.
CASSLAGPGLRGQETQYF
>TRBV6-1|TRBD1
CATRQGNTEAFF
>TRBV5-1|.
CASSLGWAQWEQYF
>TRBV7-2|.
CASSLHYNEQFF
>TRBV20-1|TRBD1
CSAKAPRDSLYEQYF
>TRBV3-1|.
CASSQDVQRGAVQETQYF
>TRBV5-1|.
CASSSGAVMNAEAFF
>TRBV11-1|TRBD1
CASSFGQVAYNEQFF
>TRBV20-1|.
CSGSASETQYF
>TRBV5-6|.
CASSLVMQGRPNYGYTF
>TRBV12-3/TRBV12-4|.
CASSSFRGLALYNEQFF
>TRBV20-1|.
CSARHRDGAKNIQYF
>TRBV4-1|.
CASSQDPGTDTQYF
>TRBV27|.
CASRHDKGETQYF
>TRBV14|.
CASSHYRTTDDEQFF
>TRBV20-1|.
CSALELETQYF